This T cell receptor (beta chain) appears in the sequencing data of a study of siplizumab effects on memory and regulatory T cells. Trimming shortened V by 1 base and J by 1 base, and 9 bases separated the two germline ends. Germline V lookup: CDR1 MGHRA, CDR2 YSYEKL. CDR3 length: 15 amino acids. Clones were read by immunoSEQ multiplex PCR, and TCRdb kept only the in-frame ones, dropping some. Counted here are tens of thousands of clones, roughly 89% occurring once; the ten biggest clones make up around 28%. This TCR was sampled from a human donor in good health. Sequencing input: CD8+ T cells sorted from blood. The J gene is TRBJ2-3, the V gene TRBV4-1; the D is unclear. The CDR3 sequence: CASSQASGGTDTQYF. The CDR3 nucleotides are TGCGCCAGCAGCCAAGCTTCGGGTGGCACAGATACGCAGTATTTT.